These 21 T cell receptor beta chains were sequenced from one sample in a study of response to subunit inactivated influenza vaccine. TCRdb re-called the RT-PCR reads through MiXCR, storing one row per CDR3 protein. The sample consists of a few hundred thousand distinct CDR3 sequences, approximately 14% of them appearing once. Sequencing used PBMCs from blood, obtained about 11 days after vaccination. These receptor sequences come from a man aged 45-65 years who received an inactivated influenza vaccine.

This chain connects TRBV3-1 to TRBJ1-1, with D hard to call. The V gene's germline CDR1 is LGHDT and CDR2 YNNKEL (reference sequence). Trimming took off 3 bases at V and 5 bases at J, with 13 bases between the two ends. This CDR3 comprises 14 residues. In DNA, the CDR3 is TGTGCCAGCAGCCAGGAGAGTGAGGTTACTGAAGCTTTCTTT. It encodes CASSQESEVTEAFF.

The chain joins TRBV29-1 to TRBJ2-7; D remains ambiguous. V lost 4 bases and J lost 5, with 9 bases in between. CDR3 size: 11 residues. Germline assignment: CDR1 SQVTM and CDR2 ANQGSEA. CDR3 sequence: CSVALSDEQYF. The CDR3 coding sequence is TGCAGCGTTGCGTTGAGCGACGAGCAGTACTTC.

The sample holds a few counts of this clonotype. The chain is built from TRBV10-1 and TRBJ2-1, with 7 positions matching TRBD2. V was clipped by 0 bases and J by 11 bases; unmatched bases: 4. The CDR3 sequence is 13 residues long. Germline CDR1 and CDR2: WNHNN and SYGVQD (reference sequence). The CDR3 here is CASSESGAGKQFF. The CDR3 nucleotides read TGCGCCAGCAGTGAGTCGGGAGCGGGGAAGCAGTTCTTC.

The rearrangement joins TRBV5-1 to TRBJ2-7; TRBD2 matches 14 bases. Germline CDR1 is SGHRS and CDR2 is YFSETQ. Germline trimming cut 4 bases from V and 0 bases from J; bases unmatched to any gene: 9. This CDR3 spans 18 amino acids. The CDR3 nucleotides are TGCGCCAGCAGCCCAGGACTAGCGGGAGGCAAATTCTCCTACGAGCAGTACTTC. Protein product: CASSPGLAGGKFSYEQYF.

The J gene is TRBJ2-1, the V gene TRBV11-2, with 10 bases matching TRBD2. CDR1 SGHAT and CDR2 FQNNGV come from the germline V gene. The V gene end was trimmed by 5 bases and the J gene end by 8 bases; junction bases not matched to a gene: 9. CDR3 length: 15 amino acids. In nucleotides, the CDR3 is TGTGCCAGCAGCCCCATAGCGGGGGGCGGGTATGAGCAGTTCTTC. Encoded protein: CASSPIAGGGYEQFF. Full variable domain (missing parts from reference TRBV11-2 and TRBJ2-1): EAGVAQSPRYKIIEKRQSVAFWCNPISGHATLYWYQQILGQGPKLLIQFQNNGVVDDSQLPKDRFSAERLKGVDSTLKIQPAKLEDSAVYLCASSPIAGGGYEQFFGPGTRLTVL.

This clonotype occurred a few times. This sequence joins TRBV2 and TRBJ1-1, with a possible D match to TRBD1 (5 bases). The germline V gene has CDR1 SNHLY and CDR2 FYNNEI. Trimming pared 5 bases from V and 1 base from J, leaving 8 bases between. CDR3 size: 13 residues. The CDR3 DNA reads TGTGCCAGCAGTTCCGGGGCGAACACTGAAGCTTTCTTT. Protein sequence: CASSSGANTEAFF.

This clonotype came up a few times. The chain employs TRBV13 and TRBJ2-5; D gene uncertain. V lost 5 bases and J lost 2, with 15 bases in between. The CDR3 length is 15 residues. From germline, CDR1 is PRHDT and CDR2 FYEKMQ (reference sequence). The CDR3 sequence is CASSSRIPLQETQYF. The CDR3 region has the DNA TGTGCCAGCAGCAGCAGGATACCGCTTCAAGAGACCCAGTACTTC.

This clonotype was detected a few times. This chain links TRBV5-6 with TRBJ1-1; unclear D gene. The germline V and J ends were trimmed by 5 bases and 2 bases, with 13 bases remaining between them. This CDR3 comprises 14 residues. Germline V lookup: CDR1 SGHDT, CDR2 YYEEEE. The CDR3 bases are TGTGCCAGCAGATACGGCCGAAGAAACACTGAAGCTTTCTTT. Its protein product is CASRYGRRNTEAFF.

This clonotype was observed a few times. The chain links TRBV28 to TRBJ2-7; 7 nucleotides line up with TRBD1. The CDR3 sequence is 14 residues long. CDR1 and CDR2 from the germline V gene are MDHEN and SYDVKM. V lost 7 bases, J lost 4 bases, and 10 bases stayed unmatched. The CDR3 reads CASKMGDRRYEQYF. The DNA of the CDR3 is TGTGCCAGCAAAATGGGGGACAGACGGTACGAGCAGTACTTC.

The J gene is TRBJ2-1, the V gene TRBV9; 9 bases match TRBD2. V lost 3 bases to trimming and J lost 6 bases; unmatched junction nucleotides: 7. Germline assignment: CDR1 SGDLS and CDR2 YYNGEE. There are 15 residues in the CDR3. The CDR3 DNA reads TGTGCCAGCAGCGACGGGACTAGCCATGCCAATGAGCAGTTCTTC. Translated: CASSDGTSHANEQFF.

The chain has TRBV29-1 and TRBJ2-1; 9 bases fit TRBD2. With 7 bases clipped from V and 3 bases from J, the junction kept 7 bases outside the gene matches. Germline V CDR1 and CDR2: SQVTM, ANQGSEA. CDR3 length equals 14 residues. The CDR3 is CSARGSGSYNEQFF. In DNA, the CDR3 is TGCAGCGCTCGAGGTAGCGGGAGCTACAATGAGCAGTTCTTC.

The genes are TRBV9 and TRBJ2-5; possibly TRBD1 for D (5 bases). The V gene's germline CDR1 is SGDLS and CDR2 YYNGEE. V lost 2 bases to trimming and J lost 1 base, with 9 bases between them. The CDR3 totals 14 residues. CDR3 DNA sequence: TGTGCCAGCAGCGTGGGGCACTCCCAAGAGACCCAGTACTTC. Translation gives CASSVGHSQETQYF. Variable domain in full (rest from reference TRBV9 and TRBJ2-5): DSGVTQTPKHLITATGQRVTLRCSPRSGDLSVYWYQQSLDQGLQFLIQYYNGEERAKGNILERFSAQQFPDLHSELNLSSLELGDSALYFCASSVGHSQETQYFGPGTRLLVL.

This clonotype was observed once. The genes are TRBV7-2 and TRBJ2-1; D may be TRBD1 or TRBD2 (5 bases each). The CDR3 covers 15 residues. V was cut by 2 bases and J by 9 bases, with 17 bases left in between. Germline-derived CDR1 and CDR2 are SGHTA and FQGNSA. In DNA form, the CDR3 reads TGTGCCAGCAGCTTAAGGGGAGACGGGGTTAGTGAGCAGTTCTTC. It codes for CASSLRGDGVSEQFF.

This chain uses TRBV4-2 with TRBJ2-1, with 11 bases aligning to TRBD1. Germline CDR1 and CDR2: LGHNA and YNFKEQ. J was trimmed by 8 bases and V by 4 bases; bases with no gene match: 10. The length of the CDR3 is 16 residues. The CDR3 DNA sequence: TGTGCCAGCAGCCCCCGGGACAGGGGGTTAGGGGATGAGCAGTTCTTC. As protein: CASSPRDRGLGDEQFF.

This sequence joins TRBV6-6 and TRBJ2-1, with 8 bases matching TRBD1. Trimming cost V 10 bases and J 6 bases; bases outside gene matches: 8. The CDR3 consists of 13 residues. CDR1 MNHNY and CDR2 SVGAGI come from the germline V gene (reference sequence). This chain's CDR3 is CATSGGSRNEQFF. For the CDR3, the DNA is TGTGCCACCTCAGGGGGCAGTCGCAATGAGCAGTTCTTC.

V and J are TRBV7-9 and TRBJ2-7, with a possible D match to TRBD1 (5 bases). CDR3 length: 16 amino acids. The V gene's germline CDR1 is SEHNR and CDR2 FQNEAQ (reference sequence). Trimming removed 4 bases from V and 0 bases from J, with 16 bases in between. The CDR3 coding sequence is TGTGCCAGCAGCTGGGGCCCCGACAGAGACTCCTACGAGCAGTACTTC. As protein: CASSWGPDRDSYEQYF.

V usage is TRBV7-6 and J usage is TRBJ2-1, with TRBD2 identical over 15 bases. V gave up 4 bases and J gave up 8 bases; unmatched junction bases: 12. The CDR3 covers 18 residues. In germline, CDR1 is SGHVS, CDR2 FNYEAQ. The CDR3 is CASSSLFWTSGRGDEQFF. The CDR3 DNA reads TGTGCCAGCAGCTCACTCTTTTGGACTAGCGGGAGGGGCGATGAGCAGTTCTTC. The full variable domain, completed using reference TRBV7-6 and TRBJ2-1, is GAGVSQSPRYKVTKRGQDVALRCDPISGHVSLYWYRQALGQGPEFLTYFNYEAQQDKSGLPNDRFSAERPEGSISTLTIQRTEQRDSAMYRCASSSLFWTSGRGDEQFFGPGTRLTVL.

The rearrangement links TRBV18 to TRBJ1-2; 7 bases align to TRBD1. The V and J ends lost 3 bases and 8 bases, in that order; junction bases with no gene match: 12. The CDR3 contains 15 residues. Germline V gives CDR1 KGHSH, CDR2 LQKENI. The CDR3 region is CASSPTGTRLGGYTF. Here the CDR3 DNA reads TGTGCCAGCTCACCGACAGGGACCAGACTGGGGGGCTACACCTTC.

In its sample, this clonotype was seen a few times. V usage is TRBV5-5 and J usage is TRBJ2-7; TRBD1 matches at 9 bases. Germline V lookup: CDR1 SGHKS, CDR2 YYEKEE (reference sequence). The trim removed 2 bases at V and 7 bases at J, leaving 13 bases unmatched. The CDR3 totals 16 residues. The CDR3 loop reads CASSLDPGTGTREQYF. CDR3 in DNA: TGTGCCAGCAGCTTAGATCCCGGGACAGGGACTCGGGAGCAGTACTTC.

In this sample, this clonotype turned up a few times. The CDR3 nucleotides are TGTGCCTGGAGCGGGATACCACAGGGGTGGGAGACCCAGTACTTC. Protein product: CAWSGIPQGWETQYF. The gene calls are TRBV30 and TRBJ2-5; 7 bases line up with TRBD1. Per germline, CDR1 GTSNPN and CDR2 SVGIG (reference sequence). This CDR3 has 15 amino acids. The V and J ends lost 3 bases and 5 bases, in that order; junction bases with no gene match: 12.

The V gene is TRBV6-1, the J gene TRBJ2-5; 10 bases line up with TRBD2. Germline CDR1 is MNHNS and CDR2 is SASEGT. The CDR3 sequence is 15 residues long. With 7 bases clipped from V and 5 bases from J, the junction kept 10 bases outside the gene matches. CDR3 DNA sequence: TGTGCCAGCACCCTAGCGGGGGATCATTCGGAGACCCAGTACTTC. Residues: CASTLAGDHSETQYF.